The following is a T cell receptor beta chain sequence with its context. The same CDR3 arises from other DNA sequences in this sample as well. The sample comes from a study of shared clonotypes between healthy human individuals. CDR3 length: 12 residues. V lost 5 bases and J lost 2, with 7 bases in between. Per germline, CDR1 MNHNS and CDR2 SASEGT. Sequencing used immunoSEQ multiplex PCR; TCRdb keeps in-frame clones, though not all of them. Here the sample spans over 1.4 million clones, roughly 96% being singletons. Sequencing was done on a sample of naive CD4+ T cells sorted from blood. Subset of the sample: CD45RA+ positively selected. The clonotype comes from a man aged 25 to 45 in good health. The rearrangement links TRBV6-1 to TRBJ2-7, with D possibly TRBD2 on 5 matching bases. The DNA for the CDR3 is TGTGCCAGCAGTCCGGGAACCTACGAGCAGTACTTC. This encodes CASSPGTYEQYF.